These 20 T cell receptor beta chains were all obtained from the same sample, sequenced in a study of beta chain features in type 1 diabetes. General observations from the study: Type 1 diabetes patients had moderately but significantly shorter TCRB CDR3s in all four CD4+ subsets.

No antigen is known for these receptors. Expressed TCRB transcripts were sequenced because the entire RNA isolate underwent reverse transcription. TCRdb keeps only in-frame clones here, not all; method: immunoSEQ multiplex PCR. The repertoire holds a few hundred thousand clones, with 20% as singletons. Sequencing input: naive CD4+ T cells from blood. These receptor sequences come from a middle-aged woman with type 1 diabetes.

This clone was seen a few times. V gene TRBV29-1 combines with J gene TRBJ2-5; 10 bases align to TRBD2. V shed 4 bases and J 7 bases; nucleotides not matched to a gene: 12. The CDR3 runs 15 residues. CDR1 is SQVTM, CDR2 ANQGSEA, per germline. This CDR3 reads CSVAASSGRAGTQYF. The CDR3 DNA is TGCAGCGTTGCGGCGAGCAGCGGGAGGGCCGGGACCCAGTACTTC.

This rearrangement joins TRBV19 to TRBJ2-5; D is uncertain. This CDR3 is built from 14 residues. With 5 bases removed from V and 9 bases from J, the gap between germline ends came to 19 bases. CDR1 LNHDA and CDR2 SQIVND come from the germline V gene (reference sequence). The CDR3, as DNA: TGTGCCAGTAGTCCTCCGGGTCCTGTCGAGGCCCAGTACTTC. Translating it yields CASSPPGPVEAQYF.

The chain joins TRBV7-3 to TRBJ2-7; 9 positions agree with TRBD2. The CDR3 extends over 15 amino acids. Germline V gene sequence: CDR1 SGHTA, CDR2 FQGTGA. V gave up 4 bases and J gave up 6 bases; unmatched junction bases: 10. The CDR3 DNA sequence: TGTGCCAGCAGCTCCTCAGCGGGAGGAGTAGGCGAGCAGTACTTC. Its translation: CASSSSAGGVGEQYF. Looking up the rest from reference TRBV7-3 and TRBJ2-7 gives the full variable domain: GAGVSQTPSNKVTEKGKYVELRCDPISGHTALYWYRQSLGQGPEFLIYFQGTGAADDSGLPNDRFFAVRPEGSVSTLKIQRTERGDSAVYLCASSSSAGGVGEQYFGPGTRLTVT.

This clone was recorded a few times. The J gene is TRBJ2-5, the V gene TRBV11-2, with 10 bases aligning to TRBD2. Trimming at V came to 2 bases and at J to 3 bases, leaving 12 bases not matched to a gene. The V gene's germline CDR1 is SGHAT and CDR2 FQNNGV. The length of the CDR3 is 18 residues. CDR3 coding DNA: TGTGCCAGCAGCTTATGGCTACTAGCGGGATGGGGGGAAGAGACCCAGTACTTC. Its protein is CASSLWLLAGWGEETQYF.

This rearrangement joins TRBV14 to TRBJ1-1, with TRBD1 matching 9 bases. The germline gives CDR1 SGHDN, CDR2 FVKESK. V shed 5 bases, J shed 8 bases, and the junction held 3 bases outside the gene matches. The CDR3 has 12 amino acids. The CDR3 loop reads CASSFGQGEAFF. CDR3 DNA: TGTGCCAGCAGCTTCGGACAGGGGGAAGCTTTCTTT.

The chain couples TRBV2 to TRBJ1-2, with 10 bases aligning to TRBD1. This CDR3 has 14 residues. From germline, CDR1 is SNHLY and CDR2 FYNNEI. V was clipped by 5 bases and J by 12 bases; unmatched bases: 12. DNA of the CDR3: TGTGCCAGCAGTTGGGACAGGGGAGGCTCCGGGGACACCTTC. This encodes CASSWDRGGSGDTF. The variable domain in full, completed from reference TRBV2 and TRBJ1-2, reads EPEVTQTPSHQVTQMGQEVILRCVPISNHLYFYWYRQILGQKVEFLVSFYNNEISEKSEIFDDQFSVERPDGSNFTLKIRSTKLEDSAMYFCASSWDRGGSGDTFGSGTRLTVV.

The sample holds a few counts of this clone. This sequence joins TRBV30 and TRBJ2-7, with 9 positions matching TRBD2. The CDR3 runs to 13 residues. Germline V gene lookup returns CDR1 GTSNPN and CDR2 SVGIG (reference sequence). J was trimmed by 5 bases and V by 4 bases; bases with no gene match: 6. The CDR3 sequence is CAWTGLAYNEQYF. CDR3 bases: TGTGCCTGGACTGGACTAGCGTATAACGAGCAGTACTTC.

The V gene is TRBV9, the J gene TRBJ2-7; no clear D gene. V was cut by 1 base and J by 0 bases, with 5 bases left in between. The CDR3 runs to 13 residues. CDR1 and CDR2 (germline): SGDLS, YYNGEE. The CDR3 sequence is CASSVLDSYEQYF. CDR3 nucleotide sequence: TGTGCCAGCAGCGTACTAGACTCCTACGAGCAGTACTTC. Looking up the rest from reference TRBV9 and TRBJ2-7 gives the full variable domain: DSGVTQTPKHLITATGQRVTLRCSPRSGDLSVYWYQQSLDQGLQFLIQYYNGEERAKGNILERFSAQQFPDLHSELNLSSLELGDSALYFCASSVLDSYEQYFGPGTRLTVT.

This clone was seen a handful of times. The V call is TRBV7-9, the J call TRBJ2-5, with D tentatively TRBD1 (5 bases). Germline assignment: CDR1 SEHNR and CDR2 FQNEAQ (reference sequence). The CDR3 has 16 residues. Deletions cut 1 base from V and 4 bases from J, with 16 bases between. CDR3: CASSLEGRWRGETQYF. Here the CDR3 DNA reads TGTGCCAGCAGCTTAGAGGGGCGGTGGAGAGGAGAGACCCAGTACTTC.

This clone was found a few times. The rearrangement links TRBV27 to TRBJ2-6; TRBD1 matches at 9 bases. The germline gives CDR1 MNHEY, CDR2 SMNVEV (reference sequence). The junction had 2 bases not matched to a gene; V was cut back by 1 base and J by 1 base. This CDR3 is built from 17 residues. CDR3 region: CASSLLDRGSGANVLTF. In nucleotides, the CDR3 is TGTGCCAGCAGTTTATTGGACAGGGGATCTGGGGCCAACGTCCTGACTTTC.

The sample holds a few counts of this clone. The gene calls are TRBV4-1 and TRBJ1-5; 9 nucleotides line up with TRBD1. The CDR3 loop spans 20 amino acids. The V and J ends lost 0 bases and 0 bases, in that order; junction bases with no gene match: 12. Germline CDR1 and CDR2: MGHRA and YSYEKL. CDR3 in amino acids: CASSQDTGGNAYYSNQPQHF. For the CDR3, the DNA is TGCGCCAGCAGCCAAGATACAGGGGGCAACGCCTATTATAGCAATCAGCCCCAGCATTTT.

This rearrangement joins TRBV27 to TRBJ2-7; D ambiguous. This CDR3 is 15 amino acids long. With 5 bases removed from V and 5 bases from J, the gap between germline ends came to 19 bases. Germline CDR1 reads MNHEY; CDR2 reads SMNVEV (reference sequence). The CDR3 nucleotides are TGTGCCAGCAGTCCGCGTCTTGCAACCACCAACGAGCAGTACTTC. This encodes CASSPRLATTNEQYF.

CDR3 region: CASSRGTGQETQYF. CDR3 bases: TGTGCCAGCAGCCGTGGGACAGGGCAAGAGACCCAGTACTTC. The genes are TRBV5-8 and TRBJ2-5, with 9 bases fitting TRBD1. The V segment lost 4 bases and the J segment 2 bases; nucleotides outside the gene matches: 3. The CDR3 extends over 14 amino acids. Germline CDR1 is SGHTS and CDR2 is YDEGEE.

The V and J genes are TRBV9 and TRBJ1-5; 7 bases match TRBD1. Germline V CDR1 and CDR2: SGDLS, YYNGEE. J gave up 4 bases and V 4 bases, and 5 bases lay outside the gene matches. CDR3 length: 14 residues. Here the CDR3 DNA reads TGTGCCAGCAGCCCCTCGACAGGGAATCAGCCCCAGCATTTT. It yields the protein CASSPSTGNQPQHF.

The chain uses TRBV18 and TRBJ2-2; no firm D call. This CDR3 has 15 residues. Germline values: CDR1 KGHSH, CDR2 LQKENI. Trimming cost V 1 base and J 1 base, with 7 bases left between them. The CDR3 sequence is CASSPLSGNTGELFF. Written as DNA, the CDR3 is TGTGCCAGCTCACCACTCTCGGGGAACACCGGGGAGCTGTTTTTT.

This chain uses TRBV7-9 with TRBJ2-7; TRBD1 aligns across 7 bases. Germline V CDR1 and CDR2: SEHNR, FQNEAQ (reference sequence). V shed 1 base and J 3 bases; nucleotides not matched to a gene: 3. The CDR3 contains 14 residues. In nucleotides, the CDR3 is TGTGCCAGCAGCTTAGAACCAGGGGGCTACGAGCAGTACTTC. As protein: CASSLEPGGYEQYF.

The rearrangement uses TRBV18 and TRBJ1-1; D is ambiguous. Germline values: CDR1 KGHSH, CDR2 LQKENI. CDR3 length: 13 amino acids. The germline V and J ends were trimmed by 1 base and 1 base, with 4 bases remaining between them. The CDR3 loop is CASSPQRNTEAFF. The CDR3 DNA reads as TGTGCCAGCTCACCACAGAGGAACACTGAAGCTTTCTTT. Looking up the rest from reference TRBV18 and TRBJ1-1 gives the full variable domain: NAGVMQNPRHLVRRRGQEARLRCSPMKGHSHVYWYRQLPEEGLKFMVYLQKENIIDESGMPKERFSAEFPKEGPSILRIQQVVRGDSAAYFCASSPQRNTEAFFGQGTRLTVV.

The table lists this clone with a few counts. The chain is built from TRBV7-2 and TRBJ2-4; the match to TRBD1 covers 9 bases. The CDR3 is made up of 15 amino acids. From germline, CDR1 is SGHTA and CDR2 FQGNSA. The V segment lost 5 bases and the J segment 8 bases; nucleotides outside the gene matches: 10. CDR3 coding DNA: TGTGCCAGCAGCCCAAGACCGGGACAGGGATACATTCAGTACTTC. This gives the protein CASSPRPGQGYIQYF.

The chain uses TRBV5-1 and TRBJ2-5; 8 bases are a match to TRBD1. The germline V gene encodes CDR1 SGHRS and CDR2 YFSETQ. V dropped 4 bases and J dropped 5; count of bases not matched to a gene: 7. This CDR3 has 14 residues. Here the CDR3 DNA reads TGCGCCAGCAGCCCCCGGACAGGGCGTGAGACCCAGTACTTC. It is translated as CASSPRTGRETQYF.

Regarding this clone: A read error may account for a junction end that differs from germline. The CDR3 DNA reads as TGTGCCAGCAGTTTATCCCCAGGGTACAACAGCGGGGAGCTGTTTTTT. It codes for CASSLSPGYNSGELFF. The chain couples TRBV28 to TRBJ2-2; D might be TRBD1 (5 bases). The CDR3 length is 16 residues. CDR1 and CDR2 (germline): MDHEN, SYDVKM.